This is a list of T cell receptor beta chains from one sample in a study of molecular identifiers for immune sequencing clone quantification. One entry per CDR3 protein results from TCRdb running MiXCR on the PCR reads. The sample holds about 320,000 distinct CDR3 sequences; over 20% are singletons and the top ten take under 0.95%. Sequenced sample: naive CD8+ T cells from blood, with Jurkat cell RNA spiked in. These receptors were taken from a human donor in good health. Some libraries in this study had Jurkat cell RNA spiked in. Each CDR3 is given with its conserved first and last residue. Each record gives: clone size, V gene, J gene, CDR3 length, D gene, CDR3 DNA, CDR3 protein. The D gene is left open where the match is weak. Only part of the rows carry a size: once, few, many, or a class if the clone is expanded.

many	TRBV12-3/TRBV12-4	TRBJ1-2	18	-	TGTGCCAGCAGTACCGCAGGTACCGCCGGTGCCGGGATCTATGGCTACACCTTC	CASSTAGTAGAGIYGYTF
many	TRBV12-3/TRBV12-4	TRBJ2-1	14	TRBD1	TGTGCCAGCAGCCGGACAGGGATCTACAATGAGCAGTTCTTC	CASSRTGIYNEQFF
many	TRBV5-4	TRBJ1-1	14	-	TGTGCCAGCAGCCTTCTGTGGGGGGTCACTGAAGCTTTCTTT	CASSLLWGVTEAFF
many	TRBV5-4	TRBJ2-6	14	-	TGTGCCAGCAGCCCGGAAAGCGGGGCCAACGTCCTGACTTTC	CASSPESGANVLTF
-	TRBV6-2/TRBV6-3	TRBJ2-5	14	TRBD1	TGTGCCAGCAGGGGCCGGACAGGGAGAGAGACCCAGTACTTC	CASRGRTGRETQYF
many	TRBV7-6	TRBJ2-7	13	-	TGTGCCAGCAGCTTAGCTGGGACCGGCGAGCAGTACTTC	CASSLAGTGEQYF
few	TRBV2	TRBJ1-1	13	-	TGTGCCAGCAATTGGGTGGTGGGCACTGAAGCTTTCTTT	CASNWVVGTEAFF
many	TRBV3-1	TRBJ1-5	16	-	TGTGCCAGCAGCCAAGATCTCGCGGGGGGCAATCAGCCCCAGCATTTT	CASSQDLAGGNQPQHF
many	TRBV5-1	TRBJ2-5	15	-	TGCGCCAGCAGCTTACTCGCGGGGCAACAAGAGACCCAGTACTTC	CASSLLAGQQETQYF
many	TRBV6-5	TRBJ1-4	14	TRBD1	TGTGCCAGCAGACGGACAGGGCAGGGTGAAAAACTGTTTTTT	CASRRTGQGEKLFF
many	TRBV12-3/TRBV12-4	TRBJ1-2	12	-	TGTGCCAGCCGCGCGGGTAATAATGGCTACACCTTC	CASRAGNNGYTF
-	TRBV7-6	TRBJ1-1	15	-	TGTGCCAGCAGCAAAGGTCCCGGGACCCCTGCGGAAGCTTTCTTT	CASSKGPGTPAEAFF
many	TRBV5-1	TRBJ2-1	16	TRBD2	TGCGCCAGCAGCAGAAGTAGCGGGGGGGCCTTTGATGAGCAGTTCTTC	CASSRSSGGAFDEQFF
-	TRBV15	TRBJ2-7	13	TRBD1	TGTGCCACAGCACAGGGGGGCCCCTACGAGCAGTACTTC	CATAQGGPYEQYF
-	TRBV6-2/TRBV6-3	TRBJ2-3	16	TRBD2	TGTGCCAGCAACAAGGGACTAGCGGGCGGCCCAGATACGCAGTATTTT	CASNKGLAGGPDTQYF
many	TRBV4-1	TRBJ2-2	16	-	TGCGCCAGCAGCCCAGAGCCGGCTACTCGCACCGGGGAGCTGTTTTTT	CASSPEPATRTGELFF
-	TRBV5-6	TRBJ1-1	14	-	TGTGCCAGCGGCCATTGGTTGCGGGCAGATGAAGCTTTCTTT	CASGHWLRADEAFF
-	TRBV3-1	TRBJ1-2	16	-	TGTGCCAGCAGCCAAGATTCCCAACCCTTTGATCATGGCTACACCTTC	CASSQDSQPFDHGYTF
-	TRBV27	TRBJ1-1	13	TRBD1	TGCGCCGGCAGTGGTATTCCGGGACAGGAGGCTTTCTTT	CAGSGIPGQEAFF
many	TRBV24-1	TRBJ2-1	15	-	TGTGCCACCTCTCCGGGGCAGAGCTCCTACAATGAGCAGTTCTTC	CATSPGQSSYNEQFF
few	TRBV4-3	TRBJ2-1	18	TRBD2	TGCGCCAGCAGCCAAGATGGTGGCCAGGCGCGGGAGAACAATGAGCAGTTCTTC	CASSQDGGQARENNEQFF
many	TRBV4-1	TRBJ2-7	16	TRBD1	TGCGCCAGCAGCCAAGATTTGCAGGACAGGTACGACGAGCAGTACTTC	CASSQDLQDRYDEQYF
many	TRBV27	TRBJ2-5	11	-	TGTGCCAGCGGCAGCCAAGAGACCCAGTACTTC	CASGSQETQYF
many	TRBV28	TRBJ2-7	13	-	TGTGCCACCACCCGGGCCAGCTCCTACGAGCAGTACTTC	CATTRASSYEQYF
few	TRBV30	TRBJ2-1	15	TRBD2	TGTGCCTGGAGTGTGGGTCCGGGACTAGTATATGAGCAGTTCTTC	CAWSVGPGLVYEQFF
many	TRBV6-5	TRBJ2-5	16	TRBD2	TGTGCCAGCAGTTGGACTAGCGGGGGGGTCCAAGAGACCCAGTACTTC	CASSWTSGGVQETQYF
many	TRBV19	TRBJ2-7	11	-	TGTGCCAGTAGTTCCCCCGGGACACGAACCTTC	CASSSPGTRTF
many	TRBV4-1	TRBJ2-5	15	TRBD1	TGCGCCAGCAGCCAAGGGCCGGGACAGCGGGAGACCCAGTACTTC	CASSQGPGQRETQYF
few	TRBV12-3/TRBV12-4	TRBJ1-1	12	-	TGTGCCAGCAGTTTGAGGTATTCTGAAGCTTTCTTT	CASSLRYSEAFF
many	TRBV5-1	TRBJ2-1	12	-	TGCGCCAGCAAAGCTGGGTCCAATGAGCAGTTCTTC	CASKAGSNEQFF